This T cell receptor beta chain stems from a study of blood T cell dynamics during melanoma immunotherapy. Sequencing used immunoSEQ multiplex PCR; TCRdb keeps in-frame clones, though not all of them. The table includes around 10,000 clones, 80% to 90% detected once. The time point: pre-treatment baseline. The sample was blood, taken from a patient treated with checkpoint blockade. The clonotype comes from a human donor with melanoma.

The CDR3 loop is CSVRQGTEAFF. CDR3 DNA: TGCAGCGTCCGACAGGGAACTGAAGCTTTCTTT. V gene TRBV29-1 combines with J gene TRBJ1-1, with 7 positions matching TRBD1. In germline, CDR1 is SQVTM, CDR2 ANQGSEA. J lost 5 bases, V lost 6 bases, and 3 bases had no gene match. CDR3 length: 11 residues.